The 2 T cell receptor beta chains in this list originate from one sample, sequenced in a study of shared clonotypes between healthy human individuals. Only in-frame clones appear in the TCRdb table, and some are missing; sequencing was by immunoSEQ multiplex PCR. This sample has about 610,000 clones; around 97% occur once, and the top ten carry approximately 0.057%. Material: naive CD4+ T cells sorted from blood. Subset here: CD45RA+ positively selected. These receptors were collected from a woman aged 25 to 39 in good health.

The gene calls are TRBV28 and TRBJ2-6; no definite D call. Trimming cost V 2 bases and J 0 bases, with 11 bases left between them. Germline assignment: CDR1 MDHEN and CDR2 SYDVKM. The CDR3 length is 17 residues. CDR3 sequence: CASSLGERPSGANVLTF. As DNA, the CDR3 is TGTGCCAGCAGTTTAGGAGAACGACCCTCTGGGGCCAACGTCCTGACTTTC.

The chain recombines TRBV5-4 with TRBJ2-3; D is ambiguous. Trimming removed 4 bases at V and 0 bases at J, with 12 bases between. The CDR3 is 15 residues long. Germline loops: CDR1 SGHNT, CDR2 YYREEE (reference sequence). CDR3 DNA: TGTGCCAGCAGCACCACTGCGTATAGCACAGATACGCAGTATTTT. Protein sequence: CASSTTAYSTDTQYF. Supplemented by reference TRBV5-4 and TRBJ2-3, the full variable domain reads ETGVTQSPTHLIKTRGQQVTLRCSSQSGHNTVSWYQQALGQGPQFIFQYYREEENGRGNFPPRFSGLQFPNYSSELNVNALELDDSALYLCASSTTAYSTDTQYFGPGTRLTVL.